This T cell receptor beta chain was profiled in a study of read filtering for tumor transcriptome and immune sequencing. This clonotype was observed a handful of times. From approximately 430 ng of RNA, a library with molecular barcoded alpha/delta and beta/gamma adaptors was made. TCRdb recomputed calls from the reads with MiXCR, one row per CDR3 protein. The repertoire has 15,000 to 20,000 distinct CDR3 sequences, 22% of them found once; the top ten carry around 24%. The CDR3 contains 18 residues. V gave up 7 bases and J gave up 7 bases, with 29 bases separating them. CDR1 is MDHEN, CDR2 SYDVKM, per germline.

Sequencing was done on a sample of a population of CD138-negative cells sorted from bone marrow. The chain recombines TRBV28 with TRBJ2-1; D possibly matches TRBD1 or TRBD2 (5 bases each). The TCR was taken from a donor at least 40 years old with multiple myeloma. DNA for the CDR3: TGTGCCAGCACCTCATCGGCACGGGACGCCGAAGCCAGGAATGAGCAGTTCTTC. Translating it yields CASTSSARDAEARNEQFF.